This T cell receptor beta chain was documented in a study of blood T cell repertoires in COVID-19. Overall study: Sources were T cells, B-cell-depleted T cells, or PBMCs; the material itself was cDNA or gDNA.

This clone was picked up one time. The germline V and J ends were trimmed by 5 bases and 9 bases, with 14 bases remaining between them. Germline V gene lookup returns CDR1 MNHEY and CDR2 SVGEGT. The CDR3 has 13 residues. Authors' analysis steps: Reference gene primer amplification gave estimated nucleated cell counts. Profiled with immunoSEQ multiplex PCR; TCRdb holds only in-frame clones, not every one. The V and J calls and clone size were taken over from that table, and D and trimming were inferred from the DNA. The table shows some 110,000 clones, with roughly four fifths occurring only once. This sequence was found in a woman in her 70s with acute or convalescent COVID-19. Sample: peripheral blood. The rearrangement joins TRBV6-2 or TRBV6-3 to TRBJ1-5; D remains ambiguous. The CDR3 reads CASSKDGKRPQHF. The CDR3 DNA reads TGTGCCAGCAGTAAGGACGGGAAAAGGCCCCAGCATTTT.